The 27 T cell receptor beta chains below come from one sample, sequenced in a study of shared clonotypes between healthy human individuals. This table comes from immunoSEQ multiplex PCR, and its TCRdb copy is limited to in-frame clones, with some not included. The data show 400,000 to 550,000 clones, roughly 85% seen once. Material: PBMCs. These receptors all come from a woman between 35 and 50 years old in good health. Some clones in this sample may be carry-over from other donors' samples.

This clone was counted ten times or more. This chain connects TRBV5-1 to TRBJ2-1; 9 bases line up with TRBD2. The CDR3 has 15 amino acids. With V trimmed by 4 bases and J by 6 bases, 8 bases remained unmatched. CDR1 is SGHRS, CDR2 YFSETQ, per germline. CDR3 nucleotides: TGCGCCAGCAGCACCACTAGCGGGCAGGCCAATGAGCAGTTCTTC. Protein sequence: CASSTTSGQANEQFF.

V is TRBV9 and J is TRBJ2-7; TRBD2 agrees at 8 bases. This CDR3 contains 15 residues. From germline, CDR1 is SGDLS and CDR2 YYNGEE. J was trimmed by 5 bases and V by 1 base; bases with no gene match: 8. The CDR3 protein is CASSVSGSGNNEQYF. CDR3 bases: TGTGCCAGCAGCGTATCCGGTAGCGGGAACAACGAGCAGTACTTC. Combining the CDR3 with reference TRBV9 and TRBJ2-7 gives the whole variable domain DSGVTQTPKHLITATGQRVTLRCSPRSGDLSVYWYQQSLDQGLQFLIQYYNGEERAKGNILERFSAQQFPDLHSELNLSSLELGDSALYFCASSVSGSGNNEQYFGPGTRLTVT.

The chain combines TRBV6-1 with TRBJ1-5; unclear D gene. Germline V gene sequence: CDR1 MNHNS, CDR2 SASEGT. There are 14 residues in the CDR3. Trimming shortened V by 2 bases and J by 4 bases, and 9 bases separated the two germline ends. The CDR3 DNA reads TGTGCCAGCAGTGAAAATGAGAGGAATCAGCCCCAGCATTTT. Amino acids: CASSENERNQPQHF.

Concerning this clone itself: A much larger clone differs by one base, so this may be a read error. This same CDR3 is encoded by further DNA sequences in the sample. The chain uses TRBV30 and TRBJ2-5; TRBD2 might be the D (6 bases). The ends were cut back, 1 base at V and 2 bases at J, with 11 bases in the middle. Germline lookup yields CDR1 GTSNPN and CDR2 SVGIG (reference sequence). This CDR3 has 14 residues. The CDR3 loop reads CAWSEGGSQETQYF. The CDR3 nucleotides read TGTGCCTGGAGTGAGGGAGGCAGTCAAGAGACCCAGTACTTC. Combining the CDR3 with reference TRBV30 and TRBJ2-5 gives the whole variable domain SQTIHQWPATLVQPVGSPLSLECTVEGTSNPNLYWYRQAAGRGLQLLFYSVGIGQISSEVPQNLSASRPQDRQFILSSKKLLLSDSGFYLCAWSEGGSQETQYFGPGTRLLVL.

The CDR3 region is CASSPRGAGGTPYNEQFF. CDR3 nucleotides: TGTGCCAGCAGCCCACGGGGAGCGGGAGGGACCCCCTACAATGAGCAGTTCTTC. The rearrangement joins TRBV11-2 to TRBJ2-1, with TRBD2 matching 10 bases. Per the germline V gene, CDR1 is SGHAT and CDR2 is FQNNGV. The junction had 12 bases not matched to a gene; V was cut back by 5 bases and J by 2 bases. The CDR3 has 18 amino acids. Looking up the rest from reference TRBV11-2 and TRBJ2-1 gives the full variable domain: EAGVAQSPRYKIIEKRQSVAFWCNPISGHATLYWYQQILGQGPKLLIQFQNNGVVDDSQLPKDRFSAERLKGVDSTLKIQPAKLEDSAVYLCASSPRGAGGTPYNEQFFGPGTRLTVL.

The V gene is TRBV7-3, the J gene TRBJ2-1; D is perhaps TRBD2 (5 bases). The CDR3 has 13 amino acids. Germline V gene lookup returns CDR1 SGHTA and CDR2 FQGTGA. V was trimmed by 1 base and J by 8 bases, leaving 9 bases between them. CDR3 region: CASSLKPRDEQFF. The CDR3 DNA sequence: TGTGCCAGCAGCTTAAAACCGCGGGATGAGCAGTTCTTC. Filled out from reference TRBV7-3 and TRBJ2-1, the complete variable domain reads GAGVSQTPSNKVTEKGKYVELRCDPISGHTALYWYRQSLGQGPEFLIYFQGTGAADDSGLPNDRFFAVRPEGSVSTLKIQRTERGDSAVYLCASSLKPRDEQFFGPGTRLTVL.

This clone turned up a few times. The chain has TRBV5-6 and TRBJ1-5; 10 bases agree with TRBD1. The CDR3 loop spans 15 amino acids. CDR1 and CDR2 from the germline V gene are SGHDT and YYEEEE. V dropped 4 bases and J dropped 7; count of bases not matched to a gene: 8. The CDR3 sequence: CASSPNMDRGQPQHF. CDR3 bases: TGTGCCAGCAGCCCCAACATGGACAGGGGGCAGCCCCAGCATTTT.

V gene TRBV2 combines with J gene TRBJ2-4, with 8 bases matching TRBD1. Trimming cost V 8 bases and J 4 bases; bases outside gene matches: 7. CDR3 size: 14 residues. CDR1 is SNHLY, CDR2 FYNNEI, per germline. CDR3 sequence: CASGTRTGKNIQYF. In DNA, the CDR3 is TGTGCCAGCGGTACCCGGACAGGGAAAAACATTCAGTACTTC. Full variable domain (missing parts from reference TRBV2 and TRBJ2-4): EPEVTQTPSHQVTQMGQEVILRCVPISNHLYFYWYRQILGQKVEFLVSFYNNEISEKSEIFDDQFSVERPDGSNFTLKIRSTKLEDSAMYFCASGTRTGKNIQYFGAGTRLSVL.

The CDR3, as DNA: TGTGCCAGCAGCCTCGGACAGGGACAGGGTCAGCCCCAGCATTTT. Translation: CASSLGQGQGQPQHF. V and J are TRBV7-9 and TRBJ1-5; 9 nucleotides line up with TRBD1. This CDR3 comprises 15 residues. Germline CDR1 reads SEHNR; CDR2 reads FQNEAQ (reference sequence). The J segment lost 6 bases and the V segment lost 5 bases, leaving 8 bases of the junction unmatched.

Written as DNA, the CDR3 is TGTGCCAGCAGTTTCTTGGGACAGGGTTACAATGAGCAGTTCTTC. Translating it yields CASSFLGQGYNEQFF. The chain has TRBV28 and TRBJ2-1; 9 nucleotides match TRBD1. CDR1 is MDHEN and CDR2 is SYDVKM in the germline V gene. Trimming took 3 bases from V and 4 from J; bases not matched to a gene: 4. The CDR3 consists of 15 residues.

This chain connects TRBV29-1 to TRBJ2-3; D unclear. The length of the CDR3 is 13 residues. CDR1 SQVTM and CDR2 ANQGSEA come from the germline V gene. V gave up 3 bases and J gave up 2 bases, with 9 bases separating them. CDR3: CSVDIGFTDTQYF. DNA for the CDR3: TGCAGCGTTGATATAGGGTTCACAGATACGCAGTATTTT.

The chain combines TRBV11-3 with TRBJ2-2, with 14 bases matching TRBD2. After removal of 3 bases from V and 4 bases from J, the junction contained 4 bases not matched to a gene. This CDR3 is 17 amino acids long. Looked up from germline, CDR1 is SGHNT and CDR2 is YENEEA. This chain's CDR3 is CASSLGLAGVSTGELFF. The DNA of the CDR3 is TGTGCCAGCAGCTTGGGACTAGCGGGAGTGAGCACCGGGGAGCTGTTTTTT.

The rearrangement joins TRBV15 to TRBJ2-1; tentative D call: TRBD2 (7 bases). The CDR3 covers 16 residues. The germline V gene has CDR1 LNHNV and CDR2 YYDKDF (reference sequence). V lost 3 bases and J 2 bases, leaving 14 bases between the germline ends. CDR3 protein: CATSSLGGVAYNEQFF. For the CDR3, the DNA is TGTGCCACCAGCAGCCTAGGGGGGGTCGCCTACAATGAGCAGTTCTTC.

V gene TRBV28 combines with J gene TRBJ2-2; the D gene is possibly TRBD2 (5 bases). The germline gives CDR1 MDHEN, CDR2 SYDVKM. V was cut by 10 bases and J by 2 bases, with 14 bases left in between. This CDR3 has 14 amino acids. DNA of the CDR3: TGTGCCACCGCCCCCGGAGGTAACACCGGGGAGCTGTTTTTT. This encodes CATAPGGNTGELFF.

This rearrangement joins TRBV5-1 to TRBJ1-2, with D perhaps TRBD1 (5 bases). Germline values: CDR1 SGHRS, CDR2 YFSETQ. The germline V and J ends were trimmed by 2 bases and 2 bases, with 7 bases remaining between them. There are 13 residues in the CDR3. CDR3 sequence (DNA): TGCGCCAGCAGCTTCGGACACAACTATGGCTACACCTTC. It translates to CASSFGHNYGYTF.

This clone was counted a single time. The CDR3 here is CASSQLRGYNEQFF. In nucleotides, the CDR3 is TGCGCCAGCAGCCAGCTCAGGGGCTACAATGAGCAGTTCTTC. V is TRBV4-3 and J is TRBJ2-1, with a weak D call TRBD1 (6 bases). The germline CDR1 and CDR2 sequences are LGHNA and YSLEER. Between the trimmed V and J ends, which lost 3 bases and 3 bases, there was a span of 9 bases. The CDR3 loop spans 14 amino acids.

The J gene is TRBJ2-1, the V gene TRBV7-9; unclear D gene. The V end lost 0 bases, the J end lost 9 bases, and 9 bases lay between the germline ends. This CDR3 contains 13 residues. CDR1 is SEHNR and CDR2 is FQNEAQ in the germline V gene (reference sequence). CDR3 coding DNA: TGTGCCAGCAGCTTAGCGGACGCGGTTGAGCAGTTCTTC. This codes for CASSLADAVEQFF.

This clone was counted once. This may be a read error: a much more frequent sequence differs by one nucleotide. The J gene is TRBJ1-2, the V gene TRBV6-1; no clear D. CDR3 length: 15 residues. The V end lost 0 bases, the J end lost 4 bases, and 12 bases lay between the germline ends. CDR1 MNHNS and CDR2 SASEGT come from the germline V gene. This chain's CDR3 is CASSEAAGGSYGYTF. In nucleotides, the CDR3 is TGTGCCAGCAGTGAAGCGGCAGGAGGTAGCTATGGCTACACCTTC.

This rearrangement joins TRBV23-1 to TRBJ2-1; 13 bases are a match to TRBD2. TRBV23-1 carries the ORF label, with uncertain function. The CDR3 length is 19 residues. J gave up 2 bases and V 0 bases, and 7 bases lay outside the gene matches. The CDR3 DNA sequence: TGCGCCAGCAGTCAATCAACTAGCGGGAGGGCCGTTACCTACAATGAGCAGTTCTTC. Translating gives CASSQSTSGRAVTYNEQFF.

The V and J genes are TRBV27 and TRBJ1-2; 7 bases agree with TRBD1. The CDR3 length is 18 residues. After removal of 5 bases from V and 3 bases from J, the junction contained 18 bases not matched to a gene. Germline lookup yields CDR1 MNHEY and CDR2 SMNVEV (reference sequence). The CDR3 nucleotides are TGTGCCAGCAGTCCAATATTGAACCCGACAGGGAACGACTATGGCTACACCTTC. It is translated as CASSPILNPTGNDYGYTF.

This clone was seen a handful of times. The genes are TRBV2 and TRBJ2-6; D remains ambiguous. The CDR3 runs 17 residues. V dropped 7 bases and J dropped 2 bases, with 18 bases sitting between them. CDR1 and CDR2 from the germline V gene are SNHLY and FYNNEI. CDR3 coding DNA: TGTGCCAGCAAAGCCCAAGGTTCCTCTCCTGGGGCCAACGTCCTGACTTTC. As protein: CASKAQGSSPGANVLTF.

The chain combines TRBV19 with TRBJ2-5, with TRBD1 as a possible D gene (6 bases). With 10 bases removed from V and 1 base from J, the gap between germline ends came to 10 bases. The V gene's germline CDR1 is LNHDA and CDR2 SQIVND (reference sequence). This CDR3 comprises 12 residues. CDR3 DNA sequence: TGTGCCAACCGGGACACCCAAGAGACCCAGTACTTC. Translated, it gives CANRDTQETQYF.

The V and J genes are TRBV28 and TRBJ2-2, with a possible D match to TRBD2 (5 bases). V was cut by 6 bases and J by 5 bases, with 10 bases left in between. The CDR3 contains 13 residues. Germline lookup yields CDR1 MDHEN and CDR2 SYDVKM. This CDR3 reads CASRLTNTGELFF. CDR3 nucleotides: TGTGCCAGCAGGCTGACTAATACCGGGGAGCTGTTTTTT.

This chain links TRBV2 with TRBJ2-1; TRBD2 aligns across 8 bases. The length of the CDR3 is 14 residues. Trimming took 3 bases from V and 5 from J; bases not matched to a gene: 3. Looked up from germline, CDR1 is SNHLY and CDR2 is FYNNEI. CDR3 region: CASSDRLAHNEQFF. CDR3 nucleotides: TGTGCCAGCAGTGACAGACTAGCGCACAATGAGCAGTTCTTC.

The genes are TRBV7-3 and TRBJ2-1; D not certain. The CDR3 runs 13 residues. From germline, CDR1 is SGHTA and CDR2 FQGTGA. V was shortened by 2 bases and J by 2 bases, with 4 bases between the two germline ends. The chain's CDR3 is CASSLRTYNEQFF. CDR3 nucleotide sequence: TGTGCCAGCAGCTTACGGACCTACAATGAGCAGTTCTTC. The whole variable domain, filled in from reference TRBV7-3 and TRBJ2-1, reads GAGVSQTPSNKVTEKGKYVELRCDPISGHTALYWYRQSLGQGPEFLIYFQGTGAADDSGLPNDRFFAVRPEGSVSTLKIQRTERGDSAVYLCASSLRTYNEQFFGPGTRLTVL.

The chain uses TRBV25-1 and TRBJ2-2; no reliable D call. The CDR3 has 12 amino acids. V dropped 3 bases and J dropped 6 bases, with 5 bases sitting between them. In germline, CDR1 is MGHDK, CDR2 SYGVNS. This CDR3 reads CASSDPAGELFF. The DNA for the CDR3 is TGTGCCAGCAGTGATCCCGCCGGGGAGCTGTTTTTT.

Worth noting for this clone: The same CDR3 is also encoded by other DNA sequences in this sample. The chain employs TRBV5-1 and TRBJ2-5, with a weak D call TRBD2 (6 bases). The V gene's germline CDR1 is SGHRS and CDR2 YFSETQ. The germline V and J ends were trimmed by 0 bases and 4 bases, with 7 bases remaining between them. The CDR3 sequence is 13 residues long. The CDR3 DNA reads TGCGCCAGCAGCTTGGGTAGCGGAGAGACCCAGTACTTC. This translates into CASSLGSGETQYF.